This TCR beta chain came from a study of blood T cell repertoires in COVID-19 (dated by TCRdb to the early 2020s). A note on the overall study: Samples from collaborators originated in the United States, Italy and Spain and spanned both the acute and convalescent phases of COVID-19. The prospective study material was composed of cDNA or gDNA derived from T cells, B-cell-depleted T cells, or PBMCs. The samples were drawn from two sources: the first 160 participants of the ongoing ImmuneRACE study, and 1,200 or so subjects contributed by 6 global collaborators. The dataset comprised deeply sampled blood TCRbeta repertoires from subjects exposed to, actively infected with, or recovered from COVID-19. Nearly every sample came with metadata listing a de-identified subject ID, COVID-19 status, age in years and sex. Where HLA class I and class II types were available, the types were taken from metadata supplied by the sample provider, not from assay-based typing. The repertoires were released in a freely available public database meant as a resource for research on the immune response to SARS-CoV-2. General findings and caveats noted by the study authors: The amount of clinical and demographic metadata varied by source and participant and was provided uncurated.

The immunoSEQ Assay, a bias-controlled multiplex PCR, was used to amplify TCRbeta CDR3 regions from genomic DNA. Per the source publication's procedure: Within the assay, amplification of reference gene primers was used to estimate how many nucleated cells each sample contained. To quantify the absolute abundance of each unique TCRbeta CDR3 rearrangement, sequence reads were collapsed and filtered. For each sample, productive Simpson clonality was calculated as the square root of Simpson's diversity index across productive rearrangements. As stored in TCRdb, this immuneACCESS dataset retains in-frame rearrangements with V and J assigned. A fraction of the clones does not appear; measured against another copy, unresolved V genes explain less than half of the discrepancy, and the remainder lacks a known reason. The V and J calls and clone size are taken from that table; D and trimming were inferred from the DNA. Counted in this sample were fewer than 400,000 clones; roughly 88% of them appeared once. The biggest ten clones account for less than 5.5% of the sample.

CDR1 is given as KGHSY and CDR2 as FQNENV, both from the germline V gene. The V and J ends are trimmed by 0 bases and 6 bases, leaving 12 bases between them. From the cysteine up to the phenylalanine, the CDR3 has a length of 15 residues. The only DNA kept is the CDR3, 45 bases in frame from the first base. This clone showed up just a few times. No antigen is known for it. Per-base quality was not reported, and no clone a single base away is much larger than it. Participants in the prospective study were enrolled through a virtual design, were aged roughly 18 to 100 years, and lived in roughly 24 United States geographic areas. To assign participants to cohorts, the prospective study relied on clinical history that participants themselves reported in a screening survey and a study questionnaire. ImmuneRACE Cohort 3 recovered participants were defined by two consecutive negative NP/OP PCR tests, healthcare professional clearance, or symptom resolution. In the prospective study, mobile phlebotomists collected whole blood, serum and a nasopharyngeal or oropharyngeal swab from each participant. Prospective study participants could optionally give additional blood draws and questionnaires over an approximately two-month period. Before DNA extraction, blood samples from the prospective study were shipped at room temperature or frozen.

This sequence was found in a man between 25 and 39 years old who had recovered from COVID-19. The specimen sequenced was PBMCs or T cells enriched from blood (not recorded which). In this chain, TRBV16 is recombined with TRBJ2-1; the D gene is perhaps TRBD2, from 6 matching bases. The CDR3 corresponds to CASSQSGGLGNEQFF. The DNA reads as follows: TGTGCCAGCAGCCAATCTGGAGGGCTAGGCAATGAGCAGTTCTTC.